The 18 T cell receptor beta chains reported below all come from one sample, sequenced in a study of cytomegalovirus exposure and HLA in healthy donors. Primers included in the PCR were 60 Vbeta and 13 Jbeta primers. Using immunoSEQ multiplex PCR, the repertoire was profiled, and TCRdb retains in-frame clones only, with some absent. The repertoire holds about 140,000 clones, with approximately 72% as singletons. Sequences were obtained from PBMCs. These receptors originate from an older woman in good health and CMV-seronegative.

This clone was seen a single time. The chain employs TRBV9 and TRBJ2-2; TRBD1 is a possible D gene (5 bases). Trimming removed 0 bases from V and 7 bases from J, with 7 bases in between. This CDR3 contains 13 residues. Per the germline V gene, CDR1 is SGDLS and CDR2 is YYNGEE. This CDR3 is CASSVEGFGELFF. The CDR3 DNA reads TGTGCCAGCAGCGTAGAGGGGTTCGGGGAGCTGTTTTTT.

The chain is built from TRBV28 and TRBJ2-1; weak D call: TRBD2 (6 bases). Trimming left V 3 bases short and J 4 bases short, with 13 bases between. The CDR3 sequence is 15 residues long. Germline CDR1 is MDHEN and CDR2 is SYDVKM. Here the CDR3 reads CASSFGIGGYNEQFF. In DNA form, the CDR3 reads TGTGCCAGCAGTTTTGGAATCGGGGGATACAATGAGCAGTTCTTC.

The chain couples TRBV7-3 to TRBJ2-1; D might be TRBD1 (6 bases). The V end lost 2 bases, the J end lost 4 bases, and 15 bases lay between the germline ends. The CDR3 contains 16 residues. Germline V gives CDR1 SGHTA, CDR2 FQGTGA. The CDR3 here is CASSLGGPGRYNEQFF. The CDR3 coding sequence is TGTGCCAGCAGCTTAGGGGGCCCCGGGCGATACAATGAGCAGTTCTTC. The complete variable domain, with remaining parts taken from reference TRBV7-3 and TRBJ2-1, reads GAGVSQTPSNKVTEKGKYVELRCDPISGHTALYWYRQSLGQGPEFLIYFQGTGAADDSGLPNDRFFAVRPEGSVSTLKIQRTERGDSAVYLCASSLGGPGRYNEQFFGPGTRLTVL.

In DNA, the CDR3 is TGTGCCAGCACCTACGGGTGGCGACCCAGCACAGATACGCAGTATTTT. This sequence encodes CASTYGWRPSTDTQYF. J is TRBJ2-3 and V is TRBV7-8, with D unclear. CDR3 length equals 16 residues. Trimming took off 7 bases at V and 0 bases at J, with 17 bases between the two ends. Germline V gene lookup returns CDR1 SGHVS and CDR2 FQNEAQ.

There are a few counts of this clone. CDR3 amino acids: CATSRDVAGAPRFF. The DNA of the CDR3 is TGTGCCACCAGCAGAGATGTAGCGGGGGCCCCTAGGTTCTTC. J is TRBJ2-1 and V is TRBV15, with 9 positions matching TRBD2. The CDR3 loop spans 14 amino acids. The V segment lost 0 bases and the J segment 15 bases; nucleotides outside the gene matches: 9. Germline assignment: CDR1 LNHNV and CDR2 YYDKDF (reference sequence).

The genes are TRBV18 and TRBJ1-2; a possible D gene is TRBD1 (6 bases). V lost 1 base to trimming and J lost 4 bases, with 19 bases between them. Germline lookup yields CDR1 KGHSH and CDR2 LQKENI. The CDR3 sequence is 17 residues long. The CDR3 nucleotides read TGTGCCAGCTCACCACAACTAAACCAGGGGTCCGGCTATGGCTACACCTTC. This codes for CASSPQLNQGSGYGYTF.

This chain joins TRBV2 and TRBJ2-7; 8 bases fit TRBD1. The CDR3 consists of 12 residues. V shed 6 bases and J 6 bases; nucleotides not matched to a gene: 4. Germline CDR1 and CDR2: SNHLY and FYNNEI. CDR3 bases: TGTGCCAGCAGCGTAGACAGGGGCGAGCAGTACTTC. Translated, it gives CASSVDRGEQYF. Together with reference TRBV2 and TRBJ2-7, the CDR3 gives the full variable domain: EPEVTQTPSHQVTQMGQEVILRCVPISNHLYFYWYRQILGQKVEFLVSFYNNEISEKSEIFDDQFSVERPDGSNFTLKIRSTKLEDSAMYFCASSVDRGEQYFGPGTRLTVT.

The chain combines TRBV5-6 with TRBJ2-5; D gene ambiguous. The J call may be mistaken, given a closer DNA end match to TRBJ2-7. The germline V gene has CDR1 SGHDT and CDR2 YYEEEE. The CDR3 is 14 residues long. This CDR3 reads CASSSTPSSYEQYF. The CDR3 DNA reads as TGTGCCAGCAGCTCGACACCTAGCTCCTACGAGCAGTACTTC.

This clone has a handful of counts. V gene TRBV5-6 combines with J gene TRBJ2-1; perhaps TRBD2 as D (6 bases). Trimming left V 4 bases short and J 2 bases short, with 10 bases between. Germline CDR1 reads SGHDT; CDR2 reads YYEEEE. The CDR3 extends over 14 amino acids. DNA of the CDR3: TGTGCCAGCAGCCAACTAGCCGCCTACAATGAGCAGTTCTTC. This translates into CASSQLAAYNEQFF.

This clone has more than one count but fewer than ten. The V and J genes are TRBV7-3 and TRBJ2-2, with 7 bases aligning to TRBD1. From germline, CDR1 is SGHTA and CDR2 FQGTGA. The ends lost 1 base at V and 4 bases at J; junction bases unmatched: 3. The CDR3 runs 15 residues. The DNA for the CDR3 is TGTGCCAGCAGCTTAATAGCAGGGGGCACCGGGGAGCTGTTTTTT. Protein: CASSLIAGGTGELFF.

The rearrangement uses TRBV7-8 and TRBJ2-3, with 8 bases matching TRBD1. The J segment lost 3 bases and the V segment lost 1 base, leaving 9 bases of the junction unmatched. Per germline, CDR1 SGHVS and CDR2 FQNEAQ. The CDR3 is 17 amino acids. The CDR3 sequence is CASSLGGQGGVTDTQYF. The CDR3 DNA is TGTGCCAGCAGCTTAGGAGGACAGGGCGGGGTGACAGATACGCAGTATTTT.

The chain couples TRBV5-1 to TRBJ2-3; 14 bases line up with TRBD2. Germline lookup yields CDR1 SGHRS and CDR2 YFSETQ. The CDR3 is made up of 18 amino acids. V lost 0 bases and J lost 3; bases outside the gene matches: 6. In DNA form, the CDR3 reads TGCGCCAGCAGCTTGGGAGGACTAGCGGGAGGAAAGACAGATACGCAGTATTTT. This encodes CASSLGGLAGGKTDTQYF.

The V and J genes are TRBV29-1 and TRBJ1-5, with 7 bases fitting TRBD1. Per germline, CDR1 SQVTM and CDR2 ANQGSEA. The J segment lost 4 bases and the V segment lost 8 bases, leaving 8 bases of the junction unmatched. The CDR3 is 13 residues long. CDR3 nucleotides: TGCAGCACCCGACAGGGAGGAAATCAGCCCCAGCATTTT. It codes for CSTRQGGNQPQHF.

CDR3 in DNA: TGTGCCAGCAGTGTCCTTGGCGGGAACACCGGGGAGCTGTTTTTT. Its translation: CASSVLGGNTGELFF. The chain recombines TRBV28 with TRBJ2-2; D call uncertain. V lost 5 bases to trimming and J lost 1 base, with 11 bases between them. This CDR3 contains 15 residues. Per germline, CDR1 MDHEN and CDR2 SYDVKM.

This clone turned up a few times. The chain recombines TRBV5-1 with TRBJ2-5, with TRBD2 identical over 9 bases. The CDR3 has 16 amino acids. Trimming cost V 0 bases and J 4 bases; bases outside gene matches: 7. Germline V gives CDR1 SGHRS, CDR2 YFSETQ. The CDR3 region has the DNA TGCGCCAGCAGCTTGGGCCTTAGCGGGGGAGGAGAGACCCAGTACTTC. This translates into CASSLGLSGGGETQYF.

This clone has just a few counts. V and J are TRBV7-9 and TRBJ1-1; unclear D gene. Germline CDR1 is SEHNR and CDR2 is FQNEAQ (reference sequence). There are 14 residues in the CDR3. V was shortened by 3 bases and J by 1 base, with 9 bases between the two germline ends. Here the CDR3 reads CASSFDNRNTEAFF. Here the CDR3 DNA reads TGTGCCAGCAGCTTCGACAATCGGAACACTGAAGCTTTCTTT.

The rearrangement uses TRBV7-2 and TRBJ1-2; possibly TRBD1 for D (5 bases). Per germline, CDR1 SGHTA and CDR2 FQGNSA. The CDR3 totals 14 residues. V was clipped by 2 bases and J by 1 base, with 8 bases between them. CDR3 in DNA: TGTGCCAGCAGCTTACAGGGAGGTAACTATGGCTACACCTTC. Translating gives CASSLQGGNYGYTF.

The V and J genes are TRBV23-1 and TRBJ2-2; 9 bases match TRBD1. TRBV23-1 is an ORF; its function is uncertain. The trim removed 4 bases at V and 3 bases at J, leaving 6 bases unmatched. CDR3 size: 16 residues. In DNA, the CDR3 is TGCGCCAGCAGTCCCCGGGACAGGGAGGACACCGGGGAGCTGTTTTTT. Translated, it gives CASSPRDREDTGELFF.